One and the same sample provided the 7 T cell receptor beta chains below, sequenced in a study of molecular identifiers for immune sequencing clone quantification. TCRdb called the PCR reads again in MiXCR, with one record for every CDR3 protein. The sample has 400,000 to 600,000 distinct CDR3 sequences; about a fifth are singletons. The specimen was naive CD8+ T cells from blood, with Jurkat cell RNA spiked in. The subset denotes: FACS-sorted CD8+CD4-CCR7+CD45RA+ naive T cells. Receptor source: a human donor in good health. Some libraries in this study had Jurkat cell RNA spiked in.

This clonotype was recorded a few times. This chain connects TRBV5-1 to TRBJ1-4; D unclear. CDR3 length: 15 residues. Germline CDR1 reads SGHRS; CDR2 reads YFSETQ. Trimming shortened V by 1 base and J by 7 bases, and 14 bases separated the two germline ends. Here the CDR3 DNA reads TGCGCCAGCAGCTTGAGCATGGACTCTGGTGAAAAACTGTTTTTT. Translated: CASSLSMDSGEKLFF.

This clonotype showed up many times. The rearrangement joins TRBV28 to TRBJ1-5; 7 nucleotides align to TRBD1. V was clipped by 3 bases and J by 1 base; unmatched bases: 3. The CDR3 consists of 15 residues. Germline V CDR1 and CDR2: MDHEN, SYDVKM. The CDR3 nucleotides read TGTGCCAGCAGTTTCCGACAGGGAAGCAATCAGCCCCAGCATTTT. It specifies CASSFRQGSNQPQHF.

About this clonotype itself: A much larger clone differs from this one at a single base, so this may be a read error. The V call is TRBV6-2 or TRBV6-3, the J call TRBJ2-7; 10 bases agree with TRBD1. CDR3 length: 15 amino acids. V lost 5 bases to trimming and J lost 6 bases; unmatched junction nucleotides: 10. CDR1 and CDR2 from the germline V gene are MNHEY and SVGEGT. CDR3 residues: CASSTTRQGACEQYF. The CDR3, as DNA: TGTGCCAGCAGTACCACCCGACAGGGGGCCTGCGAGCAGTACTTC.

This sequence joins TRBV5-6 and TRBJ2-7, with D possibly matching TRBD2 (7 bases). Germline V CDR1 and CDR2: SGHDT, YYEEEE. V shed 7 bases and J shed 2 bases, with 16 bases lying between them. The CDR3 runs to 14 residues. The CDR3 loop reads CASLLGGAPYEQYF. CDR3 bases: TGTGCCAGCCTCCTGGGGGGGGCCCCCTACGAGCAGTACTTC.

A few counts support this clonotype. This rearrangement joins TRBV12-3 or TRBV12-4 to TRBJ2-5; TRBD2 aligns across 9 bases. V lost 5 bases, J lost 5 bases, and 6 bases stayed unmatched. This CDR3 has 14 residues. CDR3 loop: CASSSGRLRETQYF. DNA of the CDR3: TGTGCCAGCAGTAGCGGGAGGCTCCGGGAGACCCAGTACTTC.

This clonotype was detected many times. The chain links TRBV6-2 or TRBV6-3 to TRBJ1-5; the D gene is possibly TRBD1 (5 bases). This CDR3 has 14 amino acids. Trimming removed 4 bases from V and 3 bases from J, with 10 bases in between. In germline, CDR1 is MNHEY, CDR2 SVGEGT. DNA for the CDR3: TGTGCCAGCAGTTCCTGGGACTTCAATCAGCCCCAGCATTTT. It specifies CASSSWDFNQPQHF.

Many counts were recorded for this clonotype. The chain recombines TRBV4-3 with TRBJ2-7; 7 bases line up with TRBD2. Germline V gene data show CDR1 as LGHNA and CDR2 as YSLEER. J was trimmed by 4 bases and V by 0 bases; bases with no gene match: 6. The CDR3 runs 15 residues. CDR3 coding DNA: TGCGCCAGCAGCCAAGAACTAGCGCTCGATTACGAGCAGTACTTC. Protein: CASSQELALDYEQYF.